This TCR beta chain was identified in a study of control samples from healthy donors and cancer patients (dated by TCRdb to between 2020 and 2021). With regard to this clone: Its antigen has not been determined. The sample holds no much larger clone one base away, and base qualities are not on file.

Libraries were built with the immunoSEQ multiplex PCR assay. This immuneACCESS table, as held by TCRdb, lists in-frame sequences with V and J called but not all clones. Of the missing ones, under half trace to an unresolved V gene in checked studies; the others have no known cause. The sample table shows about 160,000 clones, and approximately 90% are seen once. The ten largest account for more than 10% of the sample. Sequencing input: blood. This TCR was sampled from a man aged 30 to 45 in good health.

The CDR3 is CASKGTGGAYEQYF. The DNA sequence is given as TGTGCCAGCAAAGGGACAGGGGGGGCCTACGAGCAGTACTTC. The sequence is built from TRBV6-5 and TRBJ2-7, with 11 bases aligning to TRBD1. V is trimmed back by 7 bases and J by 2 bases, and the junction contains 4 bases that no gene match accounts for. Via the germline V gene, CDR1 is MNHEY and CDR2 SVGAGI. The CDR3 sequence holds 14 residues, the cysteine and phenylalanine included. Only the CDR3 DNA is retained, 42 bases long and in frame from the first base.